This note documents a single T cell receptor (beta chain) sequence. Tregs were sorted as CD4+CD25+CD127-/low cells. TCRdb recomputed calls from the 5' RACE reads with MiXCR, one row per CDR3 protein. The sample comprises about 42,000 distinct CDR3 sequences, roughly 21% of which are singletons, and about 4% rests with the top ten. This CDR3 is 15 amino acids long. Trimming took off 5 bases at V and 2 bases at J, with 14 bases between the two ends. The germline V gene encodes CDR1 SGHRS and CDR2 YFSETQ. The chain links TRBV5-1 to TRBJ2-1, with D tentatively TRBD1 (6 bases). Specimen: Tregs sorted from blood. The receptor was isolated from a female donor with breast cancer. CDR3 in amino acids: CASSGQGTTYNEQFF. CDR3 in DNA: TGCGCCAGCAGTGGACAAGGGACAACCTACAATGAGCAGTTCTTC.